This T cell receptor beta chain was identified in a study of OX40 agonist ivuxolimab in advanced cancers. Here immunoSEQ multiplex PCR was the method, and the copy in TCRdb shows in-frame clones only, minus some. The sample holds approximately 76,000 clones, approximately 93% seen once. Trimming took 4 bases from V and 4 from J; bases not matched to a gene: 9. The CDR3 has 16 amino acids. Germline V lookup: CDR1 SGHTA, CDR2 FQGTGA. V gene TRBV7-3 combines with J gene TRBJ2-1; TRBD1 matches 8 bases. The sequenced sample was CD4+ or CD8+ T cells sorted from blood, obtained in a trial of the OX40 agonist ivuxolimab. The source of this sequence is an adult with an advanced solid tumor such as melanoma, head and neck, liver or kidney cancer. The CDR3 loop is CASSSVPGQAYNEQFF. CDR3 DNA sequence: TGTGCCAGCAGCTCCGTTCCGGGACAGGCTTACAATGAGCAGTTCTTC.